This paragraph reports one T cell receptor beta chain. Its antigen specificity is not known. There are no base qualities to consult, and no much larger clone falls within one base. These data originate in a study of cytomegalovirus exposure and HLA in healthy donors (dated by TCRdb to about 2017). Background for the entire study: An earlier analysis of several hundred of the donors reported over 250 Gb of sequence data and 117 million unique TCR beta sequences obtained from some 200 million T cells. A later genetic analysis took genome-wide SNP genotypes for about 55% of the roughly 670 donors and used that subset as a discovery cohort. Donor age, sex, ethnicity and CMV serostatus were collected together with the repertoire data. Several DR-DQ haplotypes were handled as single units for association and clustering because linkage in the cohort was strong. Of the roughly 400 genotyped donors, 81% were placed in the genetic ancestry cluster associated with self-reported Caucasian donors. Both class I and class II loci were covered by HLA typing, at four-digit resolution. An earlier analysis of a few hundred of the donors applied high-throughput TCR beta sequencing to assess whether each TCR beta V gene segment acted as functional or pseudogenic. Rather than drawing on any new phenotypic data, the later analysis identified candidate immune exposures from TCR beta sequences and the way those sequences occurred across donors. An early release covering around 630 HLA-typed donors comprised around 300 gigabases of sequencing data and some 79 million unique TCR sequences. In addition to the first cohort of 666 subjects, a separate validation cohort of some 120 different subjects was used. A later analysis re-examined previously published TCR beta repertoires from 500 to 700 donors and added high-resolution HLA genotyping to investigate patterns of TCR occurrence. Typing coverage differed by locus: A, B, C, DRB1 and DQB1 were typed in roughly 620-630 donors, DQA1 in approximately 520, DPA1 in around 600, and DPB1 in just under 490. To predict cytomegalovirus infection status, the study combined high-throughput TCR immunosequencing, statistical association of individual TCRs with disease status, and machine learning. Among about 410 genotyped donors of the cohort, an average of roughly 230,000 unique TCR beta nucleotide sequences was sequenced per donor, of which about 18% were non-productive. Every discovery cohort repertoire had been produced on one sequencing platform. The study used immunosequencing to profile the T cell repertoires of several hundred subjects and linked those repertoires to cytomegalovirus serostatus. The aim of the study was to test whether cataloging public T cell receptors could identify signatures of past pathogen exposure. Here is what the overall study found, with its caveats: Compared with the roughly 710-donor mean, donors in an Asian-associated ancestry cluster had fewer N-insertions in productive TCRs, according to a later genetic analysis. The presence/absence analyses assumed that sequencing depth was roughly uniform across donors, and that assumption may not be true. A group of highly shared sequence variants was considered likely to be a technical artifact of the sequencing pipeline. In an earlier analysis of roughly 560 of the donors, most TCR beta V segments were observed in productive rearrangements about 87% or about 30% of the time, broadly matching IMGT annotations. In a later genetic analysis, a missense DCLRE1C variant was associated with V-gene and J-gene trimming of TCR beta chains, and the association was replicated in an independent cohort. In a later analysis, TCR association rates were found to vary across HLA loci, with the most associated TCRs seen for DRB1 alleles and the fewest for HLA-C alleles. In this cohort, only TCR beta chains were sequenced, and detectable features were limited by the absence of alpha or paired-chain data. HLA typing was unavailable for some donors at each locus, so association tests used only the typed subset. Strong co-occurrence of HLA alleles, especially DR and DQ, made assigning TCR associations to individual alleles difficult. A further reported finding was that TCR beta sequences accurately predicted the HLA-A and HLA-B alleles for most subjects in the first cohort. Most TCR sequences were seen in very few donors, while some public TCRs were found in many individuals. Linkage disequilibrium might explain the correlated functional status among segregating V segments, but an unknown experimental factor could not be ruled out. The authors suggested that the approach could potentially be extended to other disease states and immunological phenotypes. The 87-base-pair reads could not distinguish some IMGT-functional V segments, including TRBV6-2 and TRBV6-3, so those segments were excluded. In a later analysis, HLA-associated TCR beta chains showed more clonal expansion and lower generation probabilities than non-associated chains that were equally common. A later analysis associated approximately 17,000 TCR beta sequences with specific HLA alleles at a false discovery rate of 0.05. The study listed 150 to 200 TCR beta chains as associated with cytomegalovirus. A few of the identified cytomegalovirus-associated TCR beta chains were confirmed in vitro to be specific for cytomegalovirus antigens. The only immune exposure information available for the cohort was CMV serostatus. Cytomegalovirus status was reported to be diagnosed by the classifier with high specificity and sensitivity in both the original and validation cohorts. Several of the top co-occurrence clusters appeared to be linked to parvovirus B19, influenza, CMV and Epstein-Barr virus, according to a later analysis. Because counts were too low, about 18 rarely observed V segments, including chromosome 9 orphons, were excluded from the earlier analysis of around 590 of the donors. A later analysis found that most CMV-associated TCR beta chains appeared HLA-restricted, with HLA associations seemingly driven largely by CMV exposure.

From a lookup of the germline V gene (reference sequence), CDR1 and CDR2 are MNHEY and SMNVEV. V trim: 5 bases; J trim: 2 bases; unmatched bases: 9. The CDR3 spans 16 residues, from the cysteine through the phenylalanine. Left in the record is the CDR3 DNA by itself, 48 bases read in frame from the first base. Receptor amplification or capture employed the immunoSEQ multiplex PCR assay. A mixture of 60 forward primers for TCR Vbeta segments and 13 reverse primers for TCR Jbeta segments was used in the multiplex PCR. The CDR3 region of rearranged TCR beta genes was amplified from genomic DNA by a multiplex PCR assay. On the Illumina HiSeq System, the amplified TCR beta libraries were sequenced as 87-base-pair reads. The authors processed their data as follows. A later analysis counted about 80 million unique TCR beta chains across the 690 or so repertoires, and roughly 10 million of these chains were shared by at least two donors. Raw reads were error-corrected and collapsed into unique sequences with a nearest-neighbor algorithm that merged closely related sequences to remove PCR and sequencing errors. To assign V, D and J gene segments, CDR3 sequences were aligned to IMGT reference sequences. Each retained sequence needed at least a six-nucleotide match to both a V gene segment and a J gene segment. Rearrangements were called productive when the CDR3 lacked stop codons and stayed in frame with V and J; all others were non-productive. CDR3 was defined by IMGT convention, running from the second conserved V-encoded cysteine to the conserved J-encoded phenylalanine. The earlier analysis of about 590 of the donors excluded sequences that lacked an unambiguous match to a single V gene segment. In an earlier analysis of around 590 of the donors, a V segment was called functional when productive rearrangements were above 56.7%, and segregating when the standard deviation between donors exceeded 5%. A statistical classification framework was built to diagnose cytomegalovirus status from the catalog of TCR beta chain sequences. A later analysis assigned V and J genes by comparing TCR nucleotide sequences with IMGT/GENE-DB human TR gene sequences. A later analysis assigned CDR3 sequences and most-parsimonious VDJ recombination scenarios with the TCRdist pipeline. In a later analysis, each TCR beta chain was defined by its CDR3 amino acid sequence together with its V-gene family, and reads without a unique V-gene family were excluded. As a way to deal with suspected cross-contamination and a sequencing artifact, a later analysis dropped more than 500 nucleotide sequences that were highly shared and had low generation probability. In a later analysis, a clonal expansion index was calculated for each public chain from normalized within-repertoire ranks of inferred template counts. In a later analysis, generation probabilities were computed using a VDJ recombination model fitted to out-of-frame rearrangements, and the results were checked against IGoR. Hypergeometric tests were used in a later analysis to score TCR-TCR, TCR-HLA and TCR-CMV co-occurrence, with a repertoire-size bias correction applied to the TCR pairs. In a later analysis, false discovery rates were estimated by permuting HLA or CMV assignments 20 times. A later analysis grouped co-occurring TCRs with DBSCAN, adding TCRdist sequence similarity when clustering within HLA-allele-positive subsets. Repertoires with fewer than 30,000 or more than 120,000 public chains were left out of co-occurrence clustering, as were about 5 repertoires with anomalous nucleotide sharing. TCRdb carries this immuneACCESS record with in-frame sequences only. Its versions omit some clonotypes, under half of them owing to an unresolved V gene in the studies checked, with the rest unexplained. V and J calls and clone size are copied from that table; D and trimming were computed from the DNA. The sample yields about 77,000 clones; 75% to 80% were counted once. The ten biggest clones cover 3% to 3.5% of the sample.

In total, fewer than 750 healthy bone marrow donors made up the cohort. At the time of sampling, every cohort member was nominally healthy, though immune exposures that went unrecorded were likely present. The donor was CMV seronegative and was included in the group of 352 seronegative cohort members. A peripheral blood sample was provided by each donor, and peripheral blood mononuclear cells were used for TCR beta sequencing. Genomic DNA was extracted from the blood cell samples with the Qiagen DNeasy Blood Extraction Kit. Sequencing was performed on PBMCs. The receptor's source is a middle-aged man in good health and CMV-seronegative. Rearrangement joined TRBV27 to TRBJ1-5, and TRBD1 matches 7 of the central bases. The nucleotide sequence is given as TGTGCCAGCAGTCGTACGATCGGACAGGGCAATCAGCCCCAGCATTTT. Translated, it gives CASSRTIGQGNQPQHF.